This entry features one T cell receptor (beta chain) sequence. Its antigen is currently unknown. PCR was performed using 60 Vbeta and 13 Jbeta primers. The repertoire was sequenced with immunoSEQ multiplex PCR; TCRdb's copy has only in-frame clones and lacks some. The sample contains around 170,000 clones, around 80% of which appear only once. The sample comes from a study of cytomegalovirus exposure and HLA in healthy donors. Regarding the study as a whole: Some TCR beta chains (roughly 150 of them) were listed as cytomegalovirus-associated.

This clonotype was sampled from a man aged 35 to 55 in good health and CMV-seronegative. Sequences were obtained from PBMCs.

The CDR3 sequence: CASSPRLAASYNEQFF. The CDR3 DNA reads as TGTGCCAGCAGCCCGCGGCTAGCGGCCTCCTACAATGAGCAGTTCTTC. V usage is TRBV11-2 and J usage is TRBJ2-1, with 7 positions matching TRBD2. CDR3 length: 16 residues. Germline V gene data show CDR1 as SGHAT and CDR2 as FQNNGV. V was pared by 5 bases and J by 0 bases, with 7 bases of the junction left unmatched.